This T cell receptor beta chain is drawn from a study of regulatory T cells in long-lasting Graves disease. Study-level results: TCR diversity was lower in persistent Graves' patients than in newly diagnosed ones.

There are many counts of this clonotype. Its antigen is unknown. Germline-derived CDR1 and CDR2 are PRHDT and FYEKMQ (reference sequence). The J segment lost 3 bases and the V segment lost 4 bases, leaving 4 bases of the junction unmatched. CDR3 length equals 16 residues. Sequencing libraries for TCR beta were prepared with iRepertoire HTBI primers and Arm-PCR of CDR3 regions. From the multiplex PCR reads, TCRdb called clonotypes with MiXCR, one entry per CDR3 protein. The sample lists about 440,000 distinct CDR3 sequences; more than 12% were seen once. Time point defined: newly diagnosed GD, antithyroid drugs for less than 3 months. Construction of the TCR library relied on RNA isolated from PBMCs. This sample was shared with a second study, whose subject was T cells in Graves' hyperthyroidism and ophthalmopathy.

The clonotype comes from a woman aged 25 to 39 with Graves disease. The sample was peripheral blood mononuclear cells (PBMCs), taken at new diagnosis, from a patient treated with antithyroid drugs. V gene TRBV13 combines with J gene TRBJ2-3, with 13 bases lining up with TRBD2. The CDR3 DNA sequence: TGTGCCAGCAGCTCCCCGACTAGCGGGAGGACAGATACGCAGTATTTT. Encoded protein: CASSSPTSGRTDTQYF.